One sample yielded the 17 T cell receptor beta chains listed below, sequenced in a study of CD8+ T cells in alopecia areata. Documented treatment: oral pan-JAK inhibitor, 5-10 mg twice daily. It was cDNA, reverse transcribed from extracted RNA, that served as the sequencing template. Profiled with immunoSEQ multiplex PCR; TCRdb holds only in-frame clones, not every one. The data hold roughly 110,000 clones, with over 80% observed a single time. Sample: CD8+ T cells sorted from blood, taken at week 24, from a patient treated with tofacitinib. These receptors all come from a human donor with alopecia areata.

The chain links TRBV18 to TRBJ2-1; D is uncertain. The CDR3 loop spans 13 amino acids. Trimming removed 0 bases from V and 12 bases from J, with 12 bases in between. The germline V gene encodes CDR1 KGHSH and CDR2 LQKENI. CDR3 sequence reads: CASSPPFSPLQFF. The CDR3 nucleotides read TGTGCCAGCTCACCACCGTTTTCTCCGTTGCAGTTCTTC.

This clone showed up just once. The junction shows a germline mismatch at one end, possibly a read error. This chain joins TRBV5-8 and TRBJ2-3; tentatively, D is TRBD1 or TRBD2 (6 bases each). Germline V gives CDR1 SGHTS, CDR2 YDEGEE. CDR3 length: 13 amino acids. CDR3 sequence: CASSLEVFGRQAF. DNA of the CDR3: TGTGCCAGCAGCTTGGAAGTTTTCGGGAGACAGGCTTTT.

CDR3 loop: CASTDVSLKTQYF. CDR3 DNA sequence: TGTGCCAGTACCGACGTATCTTTGAAGACCCAGTACTTC. The chain recombines TRBV19 with TRBJ2-5; D uncertain. In germline, CDR1 is LNHDA, CDR2 SQIVND (reference sequence). CDR3 length: 13 residues. V was shortened by 7 bases and J by 6 bases, with 15 bases between the two germline ends.

V and J are TRBV13 and TRBJ2-7; D perhaps matches TRBD2 (5 bases). V lost 5 bases to trimming and J lost 1 base, with 18 bases between them. Germline CDR1 is PRHDT and CDR2 is FYEKMQ (reference sequence). The CDR3 length is 16 residues. The CDR3: CASSAEGPLTSYEQYF. The CDR3 coding sequence is TGTGCCAGCAGCGCCGAGGGTCCCTTGACATCCTACGAGCAGTACTTC. Variable domain in full (rest from reference TRBV13 and TRBJ2-7): AAGVIQSPRHLIKEKRETATLKCYPIPRHDTVYWYQQGPGQDPQFLISFYEKMQSDKGSIPDRFSAQQFSDYHSELNMSSLELGDSALYFCASSAEGPLTSYEQYFGPGTRLTVT.

The V call is TRBV4-1, the J call TRBJ2-3; possible D gene TRBD2, 7 bases. CDR1 and CDR2 from the germline V gene are MGHRA and YSYEKL. V shed 3 bases and J shed 1 base, with 17 bases lying between them. The CDR3 runs 17 residues. The CDR3 protein is CASSHTKGGDRTDTQYF. CDR3 coding DNA: TGCGCCAGCAGCCATACCAAGGGGGGGGACCGCACAGATACGCAGTATTTT.

The chain uses TRBV4-3 and TRBJ1-6; TRBD1 might be the D (5 bases). The CDR3 is 19 amino acids. Trimming took off 2 bases at V and 11 bases at J, with 28 bases between the two ends. Germline CDR1 is LGHNA and CDR2 is YSLEER. DNA of the CDR3: TGCGCCAGCAGCCAAAACCGGGACGGTCTCGTCGTCCTCGAGGCACCCCTCCACTTT. It is translated as CASSQNRDGLVVLEAPLHF.

Notes on this clone: Additional DNA sequences in this sample encode the identical CDR3. This chain joins TRBV4-1 and TRBJ2-3; D is uncertain. Germline V gene lookup returns CDR1 MGHRA and CDR2 YSYEKL. This CDR3 comprises 14 residues. V lost 0 bases to trimming and J lost 4 bases, with 8 bases between them. The DNA for the CDR3 is TGCGCCAGCAGCCAAGATATGGGCGCAGATACGCAGTATTTT. It specifies CASSQDMGADTQYF.

The chain carries TRBV2 and TRBJ2-1, with D possibly called TRBD1 or TRBD2 (5 bases each). CDR3 size: 12 residues. Germline-derived CDR1 and CDR2 are SNHLY and FYNNEI. Trimming took 2 bases from V and 10 from J, leaving 9 bases between them. CDR3 in amino acids: CASSELGDEQFF. In DNA, the CDR3 is TGTGCCAGCAGTGAACTCGGGGACGAGCAGTTCTTC.

The gene calls are TRBV27 and TRBJ1-2; no clear D. The CDR3 sequence is 14 residues long. V was trimmed by 7 bases and J by 3 bases, leaving 15 bases between them. The V gene's germline CDR1 is MNHEY and CDR2 SMNVEV (reference sequence). CDR3 DNA sequence: TGTGCCAGCAACTCAAGGAAGCGGGACTATGGCTACACCTTC. It translates to CASNSRKRDYGYTF.

The chain uses TRBV10-2 and TRBJ2-1; D possibly matches TRBD1 or TRBD2 (5 bases each). The CDR3 covers 14 residues. Trimming removed 6 bases at V and 0 bases at J, with 9 bases between. Per the germline V gene, CDR1 is WSHSY and CDR2 is SAAADI. This CDR3 is CASSSGTSYNEQFF. In DNA, the CDR3 is TGCGCCAGCAGCTCCGGGACCTCCTACAATGAGCAGTTCTTC.

About this clone: The sample carries other DNA sequences with the same CDR3. CDR3 sequence: CASSQERASPDPYNEQFF. The CDR3 coding sequence is TGCGCCAGCAGCCAAGAAAGGGCCAGCCCAGACCCCTACAATGAGCAGTTCTTC. The V and J genes are TRBV4-1 and TRBJ2-1; D is unclear. The CDR3 runs 18 residues. Germline loops: CDR1 MGHRA, CDR2 YSYEKL. Trimming left V 0 bases short and J 2 bases short, with 17 bases between.

The rearrangement joins TRBV29-1 to TRBJ2-1, with D possibly matching TRBD2 (6 bases). Trimming stripped 7 bases from V and 2 bases from J, with 15 bases between. The V gene's germline CDR1 is SQVTM and CDR2 ANQGSEA. The CDR3 covers 14 residues. The CDR3 DNA sequence: TGCAGCGCTCCCGGGACTGGTACCTACAATGAGCAGTTCTTC. This codes for CSAPGTGTYNEQFF.

The chain carries TRBV5-7 and TRBJ2-3; D remains unclear. Being an ORF, TRBV5-7 has a function that is uncertain. The CDR3 consists of 13 residues. The ends were cut back, 8 bases at V and 4 bases at J, with 14 bases in the middle. CDR3: CASSPSSPDTQYF. The CDR3 DNA sequence: TGTGCCAGTAGTCCGTCGAGTCCAGATACGCAGTATTTT.

The chain uses TRBV2 and TRBJ2-3, with 12 positions matching TRBD2. The CDR3 spans 17 residues. Trimming removed 8 bases from V and 2 bases from J; junction bases left unmatched: 11. Germline lookup yields CDR1 SNHLY and CDR2 FYNNEI. The CDR3 spells CASGVTSSGGVTDTQYF. The CDR3 bases are TGTGCCAGCGGAGTAACCTCTAGCGGGGGGGTCACAGATACGCAGTATTTT.

The chain couples TRBV5-6 to TRBJ2-5, with 8 bases matching TRBD1. V gave up 3 bases and J gave up 9 bases; unmatched junction bases: 13. The germline V gene has CDR1 SGHDT and CDR2 YYEEEE. The CDR3 totals 15 residues. CDR3 residues: CASSWPTGAAVAQYF. The CDR3 bases are TGTGCCAGCAGCTGGCCGACAGGGGCCGCGGTGGCCCAGTACTTC.

The V and J genes are TRBV19 and TRBJ2-3; D might be TRBD1 or TRBD2, each matching 5 bases. The V gene lost 9 bases and the J gene lost 2 bases, with 24 bases spanning the gap. This CDR3 is 17 amino acids long. In germline, CDR1 is LNHDA, CDR2 SQIVND (reference sequence). CDR3 nucleotides: TGTGCCAGCAGCTTAGGGGTGGCACTAGGAACCACAGATACGCAGTATTTT. Protein product: CASSLGVALGTTDTQYF.

The chain is built from TRBV2 and TRBJ2-5; the D gene is possibly TRBD2 (6 bases). CDR3 length: 13 residues. Germline CDR1 is SNHLY and CDR2 is FYNNEI. V was cut by 6 bases and J by 0 bases, with 8 bases left in between. The CDR3 sequence is CASRGDYQETQYF. The CDR3 region has the DNA TGTGCCAGCAGGGGGGACTACCAAGAGACCCAGTACTTC.